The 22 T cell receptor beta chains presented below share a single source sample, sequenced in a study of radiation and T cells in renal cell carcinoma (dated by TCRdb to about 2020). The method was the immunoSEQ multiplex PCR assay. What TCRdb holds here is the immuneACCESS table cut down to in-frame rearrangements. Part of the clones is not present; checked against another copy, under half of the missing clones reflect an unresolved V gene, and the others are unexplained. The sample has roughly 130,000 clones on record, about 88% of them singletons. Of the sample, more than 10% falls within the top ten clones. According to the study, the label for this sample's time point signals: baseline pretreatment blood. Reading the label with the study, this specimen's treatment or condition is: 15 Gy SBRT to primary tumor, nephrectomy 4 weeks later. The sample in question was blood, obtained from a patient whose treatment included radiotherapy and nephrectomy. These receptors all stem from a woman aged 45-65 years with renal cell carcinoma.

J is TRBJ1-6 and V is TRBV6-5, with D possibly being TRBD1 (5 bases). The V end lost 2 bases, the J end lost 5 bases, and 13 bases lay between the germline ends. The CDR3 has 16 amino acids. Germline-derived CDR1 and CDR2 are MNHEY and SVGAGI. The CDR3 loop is CASSYTLRGNNSPLHF. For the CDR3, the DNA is TGTGCCAGCAGTTACACTCTCCGGGGGAATAATTCACCCCTCCACTTT.

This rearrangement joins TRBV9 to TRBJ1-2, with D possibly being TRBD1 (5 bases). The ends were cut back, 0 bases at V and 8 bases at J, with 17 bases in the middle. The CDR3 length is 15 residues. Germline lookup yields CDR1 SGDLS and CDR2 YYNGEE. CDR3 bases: TGTGCCAGCAGCGTAGGAAGGGACCTAACTAGAGGCTACACCTTC. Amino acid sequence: CASSVGRDLTRGYTF.

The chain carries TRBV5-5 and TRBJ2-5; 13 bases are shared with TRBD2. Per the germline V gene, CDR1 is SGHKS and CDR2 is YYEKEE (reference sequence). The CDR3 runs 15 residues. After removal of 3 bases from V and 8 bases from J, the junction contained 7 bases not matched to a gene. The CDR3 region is CASSSGLAGALTQYF. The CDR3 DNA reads TGTGCCAGCAGCTCCGGACTAGCGGGGGCCCTCACCCAGTACTTC.

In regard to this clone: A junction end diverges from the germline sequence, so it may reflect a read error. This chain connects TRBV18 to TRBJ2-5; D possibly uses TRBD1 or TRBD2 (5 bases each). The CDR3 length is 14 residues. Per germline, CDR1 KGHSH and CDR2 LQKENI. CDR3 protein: CASSPPLGEETQYF. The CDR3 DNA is TGTGCCAGCTCACCACCTTTGGGGGAAGAGACTCAGTACTTC.

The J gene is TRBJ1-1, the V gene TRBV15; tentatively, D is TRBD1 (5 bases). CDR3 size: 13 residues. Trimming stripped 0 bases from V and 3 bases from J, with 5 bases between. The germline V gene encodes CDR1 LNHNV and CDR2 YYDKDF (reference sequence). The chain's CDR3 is CATSRDRDTEAFF. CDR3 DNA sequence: TGTGCCACCAGCAGAGACAGGGACACTGAAGCTTTCTTT. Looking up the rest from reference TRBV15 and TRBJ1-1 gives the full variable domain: DAMVIQNPRYQVTQFGKPVTLSCSQTLNHNVMYWYQQKSSQAPKLLFHYYDKDFNNEADTPDNFQSRRPNTSFCFLDIRSPGLGDTAMYLCATSRDRDTEAFFGQGTRLTVV.

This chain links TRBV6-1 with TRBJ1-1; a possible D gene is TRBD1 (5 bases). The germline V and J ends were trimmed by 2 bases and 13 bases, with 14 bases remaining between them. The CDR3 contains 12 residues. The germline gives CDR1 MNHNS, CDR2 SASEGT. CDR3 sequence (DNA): TGTGCCAGCAGTGAATTCCCAGGGCGGGGTTTCTTT. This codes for CASSEFPGRGFF.

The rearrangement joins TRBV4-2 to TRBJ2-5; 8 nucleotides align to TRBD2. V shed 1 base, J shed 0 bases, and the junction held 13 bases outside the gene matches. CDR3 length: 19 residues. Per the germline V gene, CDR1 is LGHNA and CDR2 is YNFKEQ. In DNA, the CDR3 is TGTGCCAGCAGCCAAGTGGCTGGATCGGGACTAGGTAACCAAGAGACCCAGTACTTC. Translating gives CASSQVAGSGLGNQETQYF.

CDR3 DNA sequence: TGCGCCAGCAGCCAGGCCTCTAGCGGGGGAAGCACAGATACGCAGTATTTT. It encodes CASSQASSGGSTDTQYF. The V gene is TRBV4-1, the J gene TRBJ2-3, with 10 bases lining up with TRBD2. Germline CDR1 reads MGHRA; CDR2 reads YSYEKL. With V trimmed by 3 bases and J by 0 bases, 6 bases remained unmatched. CDR3 length: 17 amino acids.

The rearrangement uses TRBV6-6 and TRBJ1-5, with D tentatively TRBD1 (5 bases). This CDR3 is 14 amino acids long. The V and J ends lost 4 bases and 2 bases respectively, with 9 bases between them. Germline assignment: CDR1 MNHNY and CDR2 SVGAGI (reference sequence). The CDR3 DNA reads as TGTGCCAGCAGTTCAGGGTTTGGCAATCAGCCCCAGCATTTT. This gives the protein CASSSGFGNQPQHF.

The CDR3, as DNA: TGTGCCAGTAGTATAGAACGAGGCAGGGGCAATGGCTACACCTTC. Amino acid sequence: CASSIERGRGNGYTF. The V gene is TRBV19, the J gene TRBJ1-2, with D perhaps TRBD1 (6 bases). Germline V gene lookup returns CDR1 LNHDA and CDR2 SQIVND (reference sequence). V was cut by 0 bases and J by 6 bases, with 14 bases left in between. The CDR3 is 15 residues long.

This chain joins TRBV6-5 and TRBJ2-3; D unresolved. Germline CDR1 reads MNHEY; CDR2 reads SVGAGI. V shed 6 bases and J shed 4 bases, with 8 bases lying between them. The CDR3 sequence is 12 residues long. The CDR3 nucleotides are TGTGCCAGCAGAACCCTATCAGATACGCAGTATTTT. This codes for CASRTLSDTQYF.

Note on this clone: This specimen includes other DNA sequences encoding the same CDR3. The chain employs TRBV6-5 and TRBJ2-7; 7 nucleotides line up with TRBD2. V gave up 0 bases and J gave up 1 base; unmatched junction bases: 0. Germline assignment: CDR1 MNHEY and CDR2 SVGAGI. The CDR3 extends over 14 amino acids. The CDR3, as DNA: TGTGCCAGCAGTTACTCGGGAGGGTCCTACGAGCAGTACTTC. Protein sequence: CASSYSGGSYEQYF.

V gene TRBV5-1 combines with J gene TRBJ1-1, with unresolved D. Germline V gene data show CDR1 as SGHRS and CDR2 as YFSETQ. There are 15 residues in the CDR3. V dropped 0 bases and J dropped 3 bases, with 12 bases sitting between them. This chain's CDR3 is CASSLVRLFHTEAFF. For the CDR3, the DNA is TGCGCCAGCAGCTTGGTGAGGTTATTTCACACTGAAGCTTTCTTT.

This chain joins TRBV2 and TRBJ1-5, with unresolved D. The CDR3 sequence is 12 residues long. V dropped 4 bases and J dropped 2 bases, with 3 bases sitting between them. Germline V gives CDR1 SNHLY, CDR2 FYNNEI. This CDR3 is CASSARNQPQHF. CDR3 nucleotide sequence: TGTGCCAGCAGTGCACGCAATCAGCCCCAGCATTTT.

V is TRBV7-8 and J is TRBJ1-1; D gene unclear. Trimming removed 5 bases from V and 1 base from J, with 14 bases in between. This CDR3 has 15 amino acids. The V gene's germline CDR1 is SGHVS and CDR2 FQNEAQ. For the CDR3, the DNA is TGTGCCAGCAGCCTCGACCGATTGCAGAACACTGAAGCTTTCTTT. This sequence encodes CASSLDRLQNTEAFF.

The CDR3 here is CASRVAGTDTQYF. The CDR3 coding sequence is TGTGCCAGCAGGGTGGCGGGTACAGATACGCAGTATTTT. The V call is TRBV11-2, the J call TRBJ2-3; possibly TRBD2 for D (5 bases). The germline V and J ends were trimmed by 6 bases and 3 bases, with 10 bases remaining between them. CDR1 is SGHAT, CDR2 FQNNGV, per germline. The CDR3 is 13 amino acids.

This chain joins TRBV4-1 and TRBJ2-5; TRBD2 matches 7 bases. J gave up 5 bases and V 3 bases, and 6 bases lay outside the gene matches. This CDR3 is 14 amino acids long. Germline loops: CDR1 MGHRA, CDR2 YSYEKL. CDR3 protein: CASSQGGVGETQYF. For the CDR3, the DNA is TGCGCCAGCAGCCAGGGAGGGGTGGGGGAGACCCAGTACTTC.

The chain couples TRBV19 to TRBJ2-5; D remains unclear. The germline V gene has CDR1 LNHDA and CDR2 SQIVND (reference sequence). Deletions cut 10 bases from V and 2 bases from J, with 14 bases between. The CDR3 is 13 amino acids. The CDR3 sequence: CATRSLLQETQYF. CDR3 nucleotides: TGTGCCACCCGTTCCTTACTTCAAGAGACCCAGTACTTC. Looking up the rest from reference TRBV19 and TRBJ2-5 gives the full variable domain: DGGITQSPKYLFRKEGQNVTLSCEQNLNHDAMYWYRQDPGQGLRLIYYSQIVNDFQKGDIAEGYSVSREKKESFPLTVTSAQKNPTAFYLCATRSLLQETQYFGPGTRLLVL.

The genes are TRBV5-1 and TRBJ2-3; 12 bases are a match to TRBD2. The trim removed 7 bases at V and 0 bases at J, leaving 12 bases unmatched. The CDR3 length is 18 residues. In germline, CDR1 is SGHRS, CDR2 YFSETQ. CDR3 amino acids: CASGKWTSGVPSTDTQYF. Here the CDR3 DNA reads TGCGCCAGCGGAAAATGGACTAGCGGGGTACCTAGCACAGATACGCAGTATTTT.

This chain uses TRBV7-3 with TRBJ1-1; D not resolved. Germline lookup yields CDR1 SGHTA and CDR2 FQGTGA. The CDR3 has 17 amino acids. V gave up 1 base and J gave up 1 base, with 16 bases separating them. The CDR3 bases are TGTGCCAGCAGCTTAAGGGTGGTTGGGCACCCGAACACTGAAGCTTTCTTT. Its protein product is CASSLRVVGHPNTEAFF.

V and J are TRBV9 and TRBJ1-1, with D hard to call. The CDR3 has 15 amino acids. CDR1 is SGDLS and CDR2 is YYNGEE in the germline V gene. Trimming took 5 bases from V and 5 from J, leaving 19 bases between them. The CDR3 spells CASRELTGHGTEAFF. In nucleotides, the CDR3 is TGTGCCAGCAGAGAACTAACCGGGCACGGGACTGAAGCTTTCTTT.

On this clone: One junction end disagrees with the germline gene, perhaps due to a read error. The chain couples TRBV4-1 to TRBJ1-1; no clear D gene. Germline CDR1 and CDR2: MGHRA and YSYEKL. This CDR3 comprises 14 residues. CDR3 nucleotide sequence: TGCGCCAGCAGCCAAGAAGGCGGGAACGCTGAAGCTTTCTTT. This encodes CASSQEGGNAEAFF.